The sequence of this T cell receptor beta chain was determined in a study of blood T cell repertoires in COVID-19. Study background: Whether acute or convalescent, the COVID-19 samples came from the United States, Italy and Spain. T cells, B-cell-depleted T cells, or PBMCs provided the cDNA or gDNA that served as material.

Some clones are missing from TCRdb's copy, which holds only in-frame ones; the method was immunoSEQ multiplex PCR. The table has 200,000 or so clones, approximately 81% seen once. The J segment lost 4 bases and the V segment lost 2 bases, leaving 0 bases of the junction unmatched. CDR3 length equals 14 residues. Germline V lookup: CDR1 MNHEY, CDR2 SVGEGT. The chain has TRBV6-2 or TRBV6-3 and TRBJ2-1, with 9 bases matching TRBD2. The sample was peripheral blood. This TCR was recovered from a woman of 80 years or more with COVID-19, enrolled during active disease. The CDR3 DNA reads as TGTGCCAGCAGTTACCTAGCGGGATACAATGAGCAGTTCTTC. Residues: CASSYLAGYNEQFF.